This TCR beta chain is from a study of blood T cell repertoires in COVID-19. Across the whole study: Nucleic acid was either cDNA or gDNA, and it came from T cells, B-cell-depleted T cells, or PBMCs.

The CDR3 sequence is 16 residues long. The V and J ends lost 4 bases and 4 bases respectively, with 19 bases between them. Germline CDR1 PRHDT, CDR2 FYEKMQ (reference sequence). Measured with immunoSEQ multiplex PCR; TCRdb has only the in-frame clones, and not every one. The sample yields more than 85,000 clones, around 90% seen once. Specimen: peripheral blood. This chain links TRBV13 with TRBJ1-1, with a weak D call TRBD1 (5 bases). The TCR originated in a woman between 45 and 65 years old with COVID-19, enrolled during active disease. In DNA, the CDR3 is TGTGCCAGCAGCTCTCGTGGGAGGGGAAAGATCACTGAAGCTTTCTTT. Amino acid sequence: CASSSRGRGKITEAFF.